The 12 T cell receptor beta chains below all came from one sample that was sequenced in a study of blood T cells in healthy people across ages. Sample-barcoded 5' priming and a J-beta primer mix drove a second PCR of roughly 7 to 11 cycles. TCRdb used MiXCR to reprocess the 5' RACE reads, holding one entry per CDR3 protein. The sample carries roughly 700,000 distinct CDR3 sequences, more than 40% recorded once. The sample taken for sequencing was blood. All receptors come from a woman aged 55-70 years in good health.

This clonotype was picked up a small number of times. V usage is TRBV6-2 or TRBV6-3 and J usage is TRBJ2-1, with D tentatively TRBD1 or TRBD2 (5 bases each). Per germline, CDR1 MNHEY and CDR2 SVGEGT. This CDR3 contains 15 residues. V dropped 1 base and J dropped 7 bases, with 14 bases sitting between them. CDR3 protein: CASSYLRDDWNEQFF. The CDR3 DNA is TGTGCCAGCAGTTACTTAAGGGACGACTGGAATGAGCAGTTCTTC.

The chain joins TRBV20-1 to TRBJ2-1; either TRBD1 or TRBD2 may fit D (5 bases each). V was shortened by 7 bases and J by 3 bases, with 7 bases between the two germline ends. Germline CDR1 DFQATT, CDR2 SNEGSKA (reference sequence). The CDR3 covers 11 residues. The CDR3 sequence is CSGGDYNEQFF. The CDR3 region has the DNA TGCAGTGGAGGGGACTACAATGAGCAGTTCTTC.

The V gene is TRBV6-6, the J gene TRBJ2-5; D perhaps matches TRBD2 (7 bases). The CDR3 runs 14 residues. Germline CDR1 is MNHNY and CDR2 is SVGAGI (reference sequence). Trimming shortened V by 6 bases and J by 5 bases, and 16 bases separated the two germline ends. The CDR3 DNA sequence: TGTGCCAGCAGACTTAACCGGGGGGCGGAGACCCAGTACTTC. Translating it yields CASRLNRGAETQYF.

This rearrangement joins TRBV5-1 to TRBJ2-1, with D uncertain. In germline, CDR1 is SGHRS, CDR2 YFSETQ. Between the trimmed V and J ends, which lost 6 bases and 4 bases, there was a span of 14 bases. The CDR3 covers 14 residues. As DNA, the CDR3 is TGCGCCAGCATTTTGTCACCCACATACAATGAGCAGTTCTTC. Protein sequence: CASILSPTYNEQFF.

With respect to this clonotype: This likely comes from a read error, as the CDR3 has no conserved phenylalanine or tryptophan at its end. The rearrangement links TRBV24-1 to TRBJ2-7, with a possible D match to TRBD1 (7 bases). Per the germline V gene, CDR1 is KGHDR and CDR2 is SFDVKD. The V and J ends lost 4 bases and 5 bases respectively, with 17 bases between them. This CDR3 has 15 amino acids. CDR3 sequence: CATSDTRQGGNEQYS. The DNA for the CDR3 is TGTGCCACCAGTGACACCCGCCAGGGGGGCAACGAGCAGTACTCC.

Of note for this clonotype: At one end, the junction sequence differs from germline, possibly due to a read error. The CDR3 loop is CAGSVETNYEQYF. In DNA form, the CDR3 reads TGTGCCGGCAGCGTAGAGACAAACTACGAGCAGTACTTC. The chain employs TRBV9 and TRBJ2-7, with D unclear. This CDR3 has 13 amino acids. Germline CDR1 SGDLS, CDR2 YYNGEE.

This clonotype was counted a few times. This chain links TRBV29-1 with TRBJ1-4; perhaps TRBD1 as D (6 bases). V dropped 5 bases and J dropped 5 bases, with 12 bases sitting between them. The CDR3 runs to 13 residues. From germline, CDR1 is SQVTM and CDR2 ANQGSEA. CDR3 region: CSVFLQGNEKLFF. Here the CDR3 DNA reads TGCAGCGTTTTCCTTCAGGGGAATGAAAAACTGTTTTTT.

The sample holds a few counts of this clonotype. The CDR3 region is CASSNRPKEEKLFF. In DNA, the CDR3 is TGTGCCAGCAGCAACAGGCCCAAGGAGGAAAAACTGTTTTTT. The chain links TRBV6-2 or TRBV6-3 to TRBJ1-4; a possible D gene is TRBD1 (5 bases). The CDR3 loop spans 14 amino acids. Looked up from germline, CDR1 is MNHEY and CDR2 is SVGEGT. V was clipped by 6 bases and J by 8 bases, with 16 bases between them.

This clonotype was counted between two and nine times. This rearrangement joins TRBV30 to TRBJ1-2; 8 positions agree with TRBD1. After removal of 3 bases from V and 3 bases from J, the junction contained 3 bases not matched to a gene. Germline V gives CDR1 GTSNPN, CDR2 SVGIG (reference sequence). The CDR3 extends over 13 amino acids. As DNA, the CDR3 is TGTGCCTGGAGCCCGGACAGGGACTATGGCTACACCTTC. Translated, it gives CAWSPDRDYGYTF. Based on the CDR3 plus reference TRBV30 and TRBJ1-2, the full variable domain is SQTIHQWPATLVQPVGSPLSLECTVEGTSNPNLYWYRQAAGRGLQLLFYSVGIGQISSEVPQNLSASRPQDRQFILSSKKLLLSDSGFYLCAWSPDRDYGYTFGSGTRLTVV.

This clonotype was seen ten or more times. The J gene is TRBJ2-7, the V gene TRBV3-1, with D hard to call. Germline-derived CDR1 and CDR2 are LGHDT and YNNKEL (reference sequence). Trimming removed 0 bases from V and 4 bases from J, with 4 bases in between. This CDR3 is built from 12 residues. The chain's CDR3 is CASSQDLYEQYF. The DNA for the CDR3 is TGTGCCAGCAGCCAAGATTTATACGAGCAGTACTTC.

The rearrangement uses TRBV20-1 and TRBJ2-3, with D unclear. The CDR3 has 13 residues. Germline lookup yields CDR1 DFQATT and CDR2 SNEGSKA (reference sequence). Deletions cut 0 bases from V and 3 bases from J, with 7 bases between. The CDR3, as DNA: TGCAGTGCTAGAGATGGGTGGACAGATACGCAGTATTTT. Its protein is CSARDGWTDTQYF.

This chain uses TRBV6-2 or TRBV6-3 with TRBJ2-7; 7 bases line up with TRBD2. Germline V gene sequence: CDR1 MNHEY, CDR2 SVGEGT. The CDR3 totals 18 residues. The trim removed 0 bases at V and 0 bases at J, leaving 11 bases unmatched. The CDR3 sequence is CASSYSEGTKIPSYEQYF. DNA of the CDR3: TGTGCCAGCAGTTACTCGGAGGGGACTAAAATCCCCTCCTACGAGCAGTACTTC.